The 13 T cell receptor beta chains in this list originate from one sample, sequenced in a study of T cells in Graves' hyperthyroidism and ophthalmopathy. The CDR3 regions of TCR beta were amplified from RNA transcripts. Researchers ran a first-round RT-PCR on the TCR CDR3 using the HTBI primer set. TCRdb re-derived calls from the multiplex PCR reads in MiXCR, one entry per CDR3 protein. The sample has fewer than 500,000 distinct CDR3 sequences, approximately 15% seen once. Sequences were obtained from blood. These receptor sequences come from a woman under 40 with Graves' ophthalmopathy.

This clonotype came up many times. The CDR3, as DNA: TGTGCCAGCTTCCGCGGCGGAGCAACAACGGGGGAGACCCAGTACTTC. This translates into CASFRGGATTGETQYF. The chain joins TRBV28 to TRBJ2-5; D is possibly TRBD2 (5 bases). From germline, CDR1 is MDHEN and CDR2 SYDVKM. CDR3 size: 16 residues. The V gene lost 8 bases and the J gene lost 5 bases, with 24 bases spanning the gap.

There are a few counts of this clonotype. The V and J genes are TRBV20-1 and TRBJ1-2, with D tentatively TRBD1 (6 bases). Germline assignment: CDR1 DFQATT and CDR2 SNEGSKA (reference sequence). V was trimmed by 5 bases and J by 1 base, leaving 11 bases between them. This CDR3 is built from 13 residues. CDR3 sequence (DNA): TGCAGTGCTGCGAAACAGGGTAACTATGGCTACACCTTC. It yields the protein CSAAKQGNYGYTF.

Ten or more counts support this clonotype. CDR3 sequence reads: CSATEGRGKDTQYF. The CDR3 DNA sequence: TGCAGTGCTACCGAGGGGCGGGGGAAGGATACGCAGTATTTT. This chain connects TRBV20-1 to TRBJ2-3, with TRBD2 identical over 7 bases. This CDR3 contains 14 residues. Germline CDR1 is DFQATT and CDR2 is SNEGSKA (reference sequence). Trimming cost V 4 bases and J 6 bases; bases outside gene matches: 10.

This clonotype was recorded many times. V gene TRBV6-1 combines with J gene TRBJ2-3; TRBD1 agrees at 7 bases. V lost 8 bases and J lost 2; bases outside the gene matches: 10. There are 15 residues in the CDR3. Germline loops: CDR1 MNHNS, CDR2 SASEGT. The CDR3 DNA reads as TGTGCCAGCTATAGACAGGGAAACCCCACAGATACGCAGTATTTT. Translating gives CASYRQGNPTDTQYF.

This clonotype has ten or more counts. The rearrangement joins TRBV18 to TRBJ1-1; D call uncertain. V was trimmed by 0 bases and J by 3 bases, leaving 8 bases between them. The germline V gene encodes CDR1 KGHSH and CDR2 LQKENI. This CDR3 is 14 amino acids long. CDR3 loop: CASSPPNYDTEAFF. CDR3 sequence (DNA): TGTGCCAGCTCACCACCGAACTATGACACTGAAGCTTTCTTT.

This clonotype was recorded at least ten times. The chain is built from TRBV3-1 and TRBJ2-1; 14 bases are shared with TRBD2. Germline CDR1 LGHDT, CDR2 YNNKEL (reference sequence). The ends lost 1 base at V and 2 bases at J; junction bases unmatched: 1. The CDR3 sequence is 17 residues long. CDR3 amino acids: CASSQGTSGGTYNEQFF. As DNA, the CDR3 is TGTGCCAGCAGCCAAGGGACTAGCGGGGGGACCTACAATGAGCAGTTCTTC.

This clonotype was seen at least ten times. The V and J genes are TRBV29-1 and TRBJ1-1; D is perhaps TRBD1 (5 bases). With 5 bases removed from V and 2 bases from J, the gap between germline ends came to 12 bases. The CDR3 covers 13 residues. Per germline, CDR1 SQVTM and CDR2 ANQGSEA. CDR3 amino acids: CSVRGRLNTEAFF. The CDR3 DNA sequence: TGCAGCGTTAGGGGACGGTTAAACACTGAAGCTTTCTTT.

This clonotype has at least ten counts. The rearrangement joins TRBV6-2 or TRBV6-3 to TRBJ1-5; TRBD1 might be the D (6 bases). V lost 4 bases and J lost 2, with 9 bases in between. The CDR3 totals 14 residues. CDR1 and CDR2 from the germline V gene are MNHEY and SVGEGT. Here the CDR3 reads CASSSRGGNQPQHF. The CDR3 region has the DNA TGTGCCAGCAGTTCCAGGGGCGGCAATCAGCCCCAGCATTTT.

Ten or more counts support this clonotype. This chain uses TRBV5-1 with TRBJ2-7; D not certain. The germline gives CDR1 SGHRS, CDR2 YFSETQ. Trimming shortened V by 0 bases and J by 7 bases, and 11 bases separated the two germline ends. CDR3 length: 13 residues. The CDR3, as DNA: TGCGCCAGCAGCTTGGACGGCGGCGTGGAGCAGTACTTC. Amino acid sequence: CASSLDGGVEQYF.

This clonotype occurred many times. The chain employs TRBV6-1 and TRBJ2-3; TRBD2 aligns across 8 bases. The germline CDR1 and CDR2 sequences are MNHNS and SASEGT. CDR3 size: 16 residues. V lost 4 bases, J lost 0 bases, and 6 bases stayed unmatched. The CDR3 coding sequence is TGTGCCAGCAGTGCCAAGACTAGCGTCAGCACAGATACGCAGTATTTT. Its translation: CASSAKTSVSTDTQYF.

The rearrangement uses TRBV14 and TRBJ2-1; 7 bases fit TRBD1. The ends lost 0 bases at V and 6 bases at J; junction bases unmatched: 14. Germline V gene lookup returns CDR1 SGHDN and CDR2 FVKESK. The CDR3 covers 18 residues. CDR3 protein: CASSQDRGRRQGSNEQFF. The DNA for the CDR3 is TGTGCCAGCAGCCAAGATCGAGGGCGGAGACAGGGATCCAATGAGCAGTTCTTC.

This clonotype was counted ten times or more. The rearrangement links TRBV12-3 or TRBV12-4 to TRBJ2-3; no clear D. The length of the CDR3 is 14 residues. V shed 7 bases and J shed 3 bases, with 14 bases lying between them. CDR3 protein: CASNSKWGTDTQYF. The CDR3 coding sequence is TGTGCCAGCAACTCCAAGTGGGGTACAGATACGCAGTATTTT.

In its sample, this clonotype was seen many times. The chain uses TRBV5-1 and TRBJ2-3, with 12 nucleotides matching TRBD2. Germline CDR1 reads SGHRS; CDR2 reads YFSETQ. There are 16 residues in the CDR3. V lost 4 bases, J lost 4 bases, and 7 bases stayed unmatched. CDR3 bases: TGCGCCAGCAGCCTAGAACTAGCGGGGGGCCCAGATACGCAGTATTTT. It encodes CASSLELAGGPDTQYF.